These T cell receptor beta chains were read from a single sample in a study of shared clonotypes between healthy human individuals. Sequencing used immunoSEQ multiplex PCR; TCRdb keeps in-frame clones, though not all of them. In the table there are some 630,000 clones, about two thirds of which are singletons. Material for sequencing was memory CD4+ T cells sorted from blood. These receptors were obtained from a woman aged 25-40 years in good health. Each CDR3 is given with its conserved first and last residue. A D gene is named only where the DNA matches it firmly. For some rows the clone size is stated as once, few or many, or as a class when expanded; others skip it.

cdr3_aa: CASTPSGSSGELFF
cdr3_nt: TGTGCCAGCACCCCATCGGGTTCCTCCGGGGAGCTGTTTTTT
j_call: TRBJ2-2
clone_size: .
d_call: .
v_call: TRBV7-9

cdr3_aa: CASRSGQLSYGYTF
cdr3_nt: TGTGCCAGCCGGAGCGGACAGCTTTCTTATGGCTACACCTTC
j_call: TRBJ1-2
clone_size: .
d_call: .
v_call: TRBV27

cdr3_aa: CASSFSVSQETQYF
cdr3_nt: TGCGCCAGCAGCTTCTCGGTCAGCCAAGAGACCCAGTACTTC
j_call: TRBJ2-5
clone_size: few
d_call: .
v_call: TRBV5-1

cdr3_aa: CASSATSFEETQYF
cdr3_nt: TGTGCCAGCTCAGCCACTAGTTTCGAAGAGACCCAGTACTTC
j_call: TRBJ2-5
clone_size: few
d_call: .
v_call: TRBV18

cdr3_aa: CASSLPDRAGQYF
cdr3_nt: TGTGCCAGCAGCCTCCCCGATAGGGCGGGACAATACTTC
j_call: TRBJ2-7
clone_size: .
d_call: .
v_call: TRBV7-9

cdr3_aa: CASTPPKHTGELFF
cdr3_nt: TGTGCCAGCACCCCCCCAAAGCACACCGGGGAGCTGTTTTTT
j_call: TRBJ2-2
clone_size: .
d_call: .
v_call: TRBV28

cdr3_aa: CAISELAGGPFETQYF
cdr3_nt: TGTGCCATCAGTGAACTAGCGGGAGGGCCTTTTGAGACCCAGTACTTC
j_call: TRBJ2-5
clone_size: many
d_call: TRBD2
v_call: TRBV10-3

cdr3_aa: CASRPSALGLGETQYF
cdr3_nt: TGTGCCAGCAGACCCAGCGCCTTGGGACTAGGGGAGACCCAGTACTTC
j_call: TRBJ2-5
clone_size: few
d_call: TRBD2
v_call: TRBV7-2

cdr3_aa: CASSPGGGEGYTF
cdr3_nt: TGTGCCAGCAGCCCCGGTGGGGGGGAGGGCTACACCTTC
j_call: TRBJ1-2
clone_size: .
d_call: .
v_call: TRBV11-2

cdr3_aa: CASSGGRVEKLFF
cdr3_nt: TGTGCCAGCAGTGGGGGCAGGGTTGAAAAACTGTTTTTT
j_call: TRBJ1-4
clone_size: many
d_call: .
v_call: TRBV6-1

cdr3_aa: CASQRVKSSYNEQFF
cdr3_nt: TGCGCCAGCCAAAGGGTAAAGAGCTCCTACAATGAGCAGTTCTTC
j_call: TRBJ2-1
clone_size: .
d_call: .
v_call: TRBV5-1

cdr3_aa: CASSVGLTGSYEQYF
cdr3_nt: TGTGCCAGCAGCGTTGGGTTAACAGGGAGCTACGAGCAGTACTTC
j_call: TRBJ2-7
clone_size: .
d_call: .
v_call: TRBV5-4

cdr3_aa: CASSPGTGRTEAFF
cdr3_nt: TGTGCCAGCAGCCCCGGGACAGGGAGGACTGAAGCTTTCTTT
j_call: TRBJ1-1
clone_size: once
d_call: TRBD1
v_call: TRBV9

cdr3_aa: CAWTEYSNTEAFF
cdr3_nt: TGTGCCTGGACGGAATACTCGAACACTGAAGCTTTCTTT
j_call: TRBJ1-1
clone_size: .
d_call: .
v_call: TRBV30

cdr3_aa: CASSLGVSLNTGELFF
cdr3_nt: TGTGCCAGCAGCTTAGGCGTCTCATTGAACACCGGGGAGCTGTTTTTT
j_call: TRBJ2-2
clone_size: .
d_call: .
v_call: TRBV11-2

cdr3_aa: CASSPAQRGRGSEAFF
cdr3_nt: TGTGCCAGCAGCCCCGCTCAGAGGGGGCGAGGATCCGAAGCTTTCTTT
j_call: TRBJ1-1
clone_size: .
d_call: TRBD1
v_call: TRBV6-6

cdr3_aa: CASSDPAGANTEAFF
cdr3_nt: TGCGCCAGCAGTGACCCCGCGGGGGCGAACACTGAAGCTTTCTTT
j_call: TRBJ1-1
clone_size: .
d_call: .
v_call: TRBV10-2

cdr3_aa: CSVGGTGEGRNTGELFF
cdr3_nt: TGCAGCGTTGGCGGAACAGGCGAGGGGAGGAACACCGGGGAGCTGTTTTTT
j_call: TRBJ2-2
clone_size: .
d_call: .
v_call: TRBV29-1

cdr3_aa: CASSYQENTEAFF
cdr3_nt: TGTGCCAGCAGCTATCAGGAGAACACTGAAGCTTTCTTT
j_call: TRBJ1-1
clone_size: .
d_call: .
v_call: TRBV5-5

cdr3_aa: CASSQPGQGGGYTF
cdr3_nt: TGCGCCAGCAGCCAGCCGGGACAGGGAGGAGGCTACACCTTC
j_call: TRBJ1-2
clone_size: few
d_call: TRBD1
v_call: TRBV4-1

cdr3_aa: CASSSPSGSGYNEQFF
cdr3_nt: TGTGCCAGCAGCTCCCCTAGCGGGAGTGGGTACAATGAGCAGTTCTTC
j_call: TRBJ2-1
clone_size: .
d_call: TRBD2
v_call: TRBV7-9

cdr3_aa: CASSLGGGLYEQYF
cdr3_nt: TGTGCCAGCAGCTTAGGAGGGGGATTGTATGAGCAGTACTTC
j_call: TRBJ2-7
clone_size: .
d_call: .
v_call: TRBV13

cdr3_aa: CASSLYLGTEAFF
cdr3_nt: TGCGCCAGCAGCTTGTACTTGGGCACTGAAGCTTTCTTT
j_call: TRBJ1-1
clone_size: once
d_call: .
v_call: TRBV5-1

cdr3_aa: CASSVDRGNTGELFF
cdr3_nt: TGCGCCAGCAGCGTTGACAGGGGGAACACCGGGGAGCTGTTTTTT
j_call: TRBJ2-2
clone_size: .
d_call: TRBD1
v_call: TRBV5-1

cdr3_aa: CASSHARDRPGYEQYF
cdr3_nt: TGCGCCAGCAGTCATGCCCGGGACAGGCCTGGCTACGAGCAGTACTTC
j_call: TRBJ2-7
clone_size: few
d_call: TRBD1
v_call: TRBV4-1

cdr3_aa: CASSQDFRGRTDTQYF
cdr3_nt: TGTGCCAGCAGCCAAGACTTCCGCGGGAGAACAGATACGCAGTATTTT
j_call: TRBJ2-3
clone_size: .
d_call: TRBD2
v_call: TRBV4-2